Included here is one T cell receptor (beta chain) sequence, with context. Its matching antigen is unknown. The method was immunoSEQ multiplex PCR; TCRdb's version includes in-frame clones alone and lacks a portion of them. The sample contains millions of clones, 85% to 95% of which appear only once. The sample is drawn from a study of shared clonotypes between healthy human individuals. Study-wide results and limits: Rarefaction curves obtained for sorted subsets showed sequencing incomplete despite large depth. The expectation was that sequencing depth would affect clonotype sharing among donors. Approximately 5% of naive CD4 clonotypes were shared across a few donors.

Study donors comprised healthy, HIV-negative adults devoid of recent acute infection or vaccination. The clonotype originates from a young man in good health. Specimen: naive CD4+ T cells sorted from blood. Subset specified: CD45RA+ positively selected.

CDR3: CASSESSGATTDTQYF. The CDR3 nucleotides read TGTGCCAGCAGTGAGAGTAGCGGGGCCACCACAGATACGCAGTATTTT. This sequence joins TRBV6-1 and TRBJ2-3, with 8 nucleotides matching TRBD2. The CDR3 totals 16 residues. Germline V gene data show CDR1 as MNHNS and CDR2 as SASEGT. V shed 3 bases, J shed 2 bases, and the junction held 7 bases outside the gene matches.